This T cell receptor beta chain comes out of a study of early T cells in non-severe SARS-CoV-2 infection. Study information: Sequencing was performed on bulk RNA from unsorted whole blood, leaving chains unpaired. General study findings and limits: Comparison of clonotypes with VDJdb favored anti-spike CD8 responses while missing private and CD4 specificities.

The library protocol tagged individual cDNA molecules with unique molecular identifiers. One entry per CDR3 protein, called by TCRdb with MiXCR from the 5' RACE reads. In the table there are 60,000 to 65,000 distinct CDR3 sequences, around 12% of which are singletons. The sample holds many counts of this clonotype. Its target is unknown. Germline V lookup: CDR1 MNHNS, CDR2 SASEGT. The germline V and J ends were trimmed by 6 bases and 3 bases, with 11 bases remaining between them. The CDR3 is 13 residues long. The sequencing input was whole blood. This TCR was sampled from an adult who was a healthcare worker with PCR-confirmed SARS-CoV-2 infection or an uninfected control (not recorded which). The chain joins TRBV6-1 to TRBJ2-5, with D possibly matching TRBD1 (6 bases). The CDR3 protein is CASRPTGKETQYF. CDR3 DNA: TGTGCCAGCAGGCCCACAGGGAAAGAGACCCAGTACTTC.